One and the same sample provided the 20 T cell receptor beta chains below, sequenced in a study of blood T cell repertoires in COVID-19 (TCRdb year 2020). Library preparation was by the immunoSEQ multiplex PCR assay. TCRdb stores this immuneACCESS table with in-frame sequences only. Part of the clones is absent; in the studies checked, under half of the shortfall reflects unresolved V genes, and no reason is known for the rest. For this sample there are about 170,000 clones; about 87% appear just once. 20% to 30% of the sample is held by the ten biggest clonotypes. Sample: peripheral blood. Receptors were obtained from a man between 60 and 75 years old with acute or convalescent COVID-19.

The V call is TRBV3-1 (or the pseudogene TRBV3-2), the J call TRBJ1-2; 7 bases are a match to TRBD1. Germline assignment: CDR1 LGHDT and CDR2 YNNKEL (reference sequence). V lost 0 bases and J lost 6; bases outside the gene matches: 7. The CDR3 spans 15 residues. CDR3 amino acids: CASSQDDRAMNGYTF. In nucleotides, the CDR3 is TGTGCCAGCAGCCAAGATGACAGGGCCATGAATGGCTACACCTTC.

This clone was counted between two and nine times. The CDR3 DNA is TGTGCCAGTAGTACGGGACAATCGCCCCTGCTAGCTTTCTTT. It encodes CASSTGQSPLLAFF. The chain joins TRBV19 to TRBJ1-1, with D maybe TRBD1 (6 bases). The germline V gene has CDR1 LNHDA and CDR2 SQIVND (reference sequence). The CDR3 sequence is 14 residues long. V was clipped by 4 bases and J by 10 bases, with 19 bases between them.

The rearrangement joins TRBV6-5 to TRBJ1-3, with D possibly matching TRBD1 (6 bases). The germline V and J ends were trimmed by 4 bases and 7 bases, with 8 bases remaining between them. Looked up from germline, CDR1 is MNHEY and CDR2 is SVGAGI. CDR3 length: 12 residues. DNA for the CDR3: TGTGCCAGCAGTTCGGGACATAACACCATATATTTT. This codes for CASSSGHNTIYF.

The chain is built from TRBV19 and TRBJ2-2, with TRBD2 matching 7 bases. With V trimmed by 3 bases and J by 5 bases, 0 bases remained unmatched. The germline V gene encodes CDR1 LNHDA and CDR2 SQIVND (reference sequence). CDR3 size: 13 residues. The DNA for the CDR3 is TGTGCCAGTAGTATGGGAGGGACCGGGGAGCTGTTTTTT. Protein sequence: CASSMGGTGELFF.

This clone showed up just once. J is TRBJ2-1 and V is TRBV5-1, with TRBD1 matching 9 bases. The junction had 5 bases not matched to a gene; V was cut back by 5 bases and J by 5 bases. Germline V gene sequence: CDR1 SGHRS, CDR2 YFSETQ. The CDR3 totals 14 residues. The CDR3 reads CASREGTGNNEQFF. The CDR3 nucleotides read TGCGCCAGCAGAGAGGGGACAGGGAACAATGAGCAGTTCTTC.

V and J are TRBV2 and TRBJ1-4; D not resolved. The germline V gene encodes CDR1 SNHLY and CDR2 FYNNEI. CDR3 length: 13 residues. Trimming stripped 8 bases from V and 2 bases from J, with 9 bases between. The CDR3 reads CASCGLTNEKLFF. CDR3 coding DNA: TGTGCCAGCTGCGGCCTCACTAATGAAAAACTGTTTTTT.

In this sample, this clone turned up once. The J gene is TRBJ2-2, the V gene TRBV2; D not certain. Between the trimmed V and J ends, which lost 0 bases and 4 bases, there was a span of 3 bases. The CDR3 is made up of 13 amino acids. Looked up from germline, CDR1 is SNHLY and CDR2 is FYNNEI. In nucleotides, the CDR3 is TGTGCCAGCAGTGAAGCGCGCACCGGGGAGCTGTTTTTT. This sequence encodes CASSEARTGELFF. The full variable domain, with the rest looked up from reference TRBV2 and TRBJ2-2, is EPEVTQTPSHQVTQMGQEVILRCVPISNHLYFYWYRQILGQKVEFLVSFYNNEISEKSEIFDDQFSVERPDGSNFTLKIRSTKLEDSAMYFCASSEARTGELFFGEGSRLTVL.

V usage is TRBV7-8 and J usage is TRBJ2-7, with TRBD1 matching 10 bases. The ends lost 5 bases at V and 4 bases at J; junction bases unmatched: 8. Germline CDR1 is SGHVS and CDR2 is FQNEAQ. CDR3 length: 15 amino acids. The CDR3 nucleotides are TGTGCCAGCAGCAGAACCGGGACAGGGGATTACGAGCAGTACGTC. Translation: CASSRTGTGDYEQYV.

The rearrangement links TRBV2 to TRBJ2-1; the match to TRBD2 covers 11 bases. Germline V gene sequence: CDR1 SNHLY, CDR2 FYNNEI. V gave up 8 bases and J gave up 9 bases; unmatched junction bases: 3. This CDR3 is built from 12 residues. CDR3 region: CASGGTSGEQFF. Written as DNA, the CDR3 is TGTGCCAGCGGGGGGACTAGCGGTGAGCAGTTCTTC.

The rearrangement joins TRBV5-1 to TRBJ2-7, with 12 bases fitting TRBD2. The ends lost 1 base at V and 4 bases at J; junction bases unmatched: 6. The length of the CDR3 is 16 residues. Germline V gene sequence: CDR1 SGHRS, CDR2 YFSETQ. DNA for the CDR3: TGCGCCAGCAGCTTGAGCCTAGCGGGAGGGCAATACGAGCAGTACTTC. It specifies CASSLSLAGGQYEQYF.

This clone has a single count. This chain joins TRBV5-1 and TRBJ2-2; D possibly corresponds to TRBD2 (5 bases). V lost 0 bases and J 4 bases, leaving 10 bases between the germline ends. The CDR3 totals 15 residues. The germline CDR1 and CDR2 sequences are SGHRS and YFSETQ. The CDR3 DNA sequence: TGCGCCAGCAGCTTGGGTGAGGGTTTCACCGGGGAGCTGTTTTTT. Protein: CASSLGEGFTGELFF. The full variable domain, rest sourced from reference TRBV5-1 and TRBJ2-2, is KAGVTQTPRYLIKTRGQQVTLSCSPISGHRSVSWYQQTPGQGLQFLFEYFSETQRNKGNFPGRFSGRQFSNSRSEMNVSTLELGDSALYLCASSLGEGFTGELFFGEGSRLTVL.

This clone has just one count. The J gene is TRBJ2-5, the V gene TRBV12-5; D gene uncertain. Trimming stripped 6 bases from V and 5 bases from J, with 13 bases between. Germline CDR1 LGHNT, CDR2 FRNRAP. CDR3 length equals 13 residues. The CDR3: CASGRNPVETQYF. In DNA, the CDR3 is TGTGCTAGTGGCAGAAATCCAGTCGAGACCCAGTACTTC.

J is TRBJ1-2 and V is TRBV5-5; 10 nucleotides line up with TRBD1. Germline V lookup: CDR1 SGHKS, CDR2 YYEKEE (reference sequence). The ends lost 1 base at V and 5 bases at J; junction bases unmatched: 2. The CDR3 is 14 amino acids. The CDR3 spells CASSLRGQGYGYTF. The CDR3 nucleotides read TGTGCCAGCAGCTTGAGGGGACAGGGGTATGGCTACACCTTC.

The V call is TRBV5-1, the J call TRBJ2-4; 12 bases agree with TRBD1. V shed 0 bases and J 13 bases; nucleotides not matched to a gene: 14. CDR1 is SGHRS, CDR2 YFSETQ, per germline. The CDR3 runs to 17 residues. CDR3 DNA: TGCGCCAGCAGCTTGGCCATGACACAGGGACAGGGGGCGAGGCAGTACTTC. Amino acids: CASSLAMTQGQGARQYF.

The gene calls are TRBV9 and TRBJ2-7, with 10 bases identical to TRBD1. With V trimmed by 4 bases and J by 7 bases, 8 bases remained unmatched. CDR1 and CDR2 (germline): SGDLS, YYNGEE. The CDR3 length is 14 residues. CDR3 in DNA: TGTGCCAGCAGCCCCCCGACAGGGGGCGAAGAGCAGTACGTC. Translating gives CASSPPTGGEEQYV.

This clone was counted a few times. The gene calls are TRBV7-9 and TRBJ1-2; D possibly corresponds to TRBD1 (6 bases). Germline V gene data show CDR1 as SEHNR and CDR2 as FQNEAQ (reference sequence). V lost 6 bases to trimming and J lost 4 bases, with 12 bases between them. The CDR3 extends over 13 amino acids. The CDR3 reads CASSLDRFYGYTF. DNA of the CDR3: TGTGCCAGCAGTCTCGACAGGTTCTATGGCTACACCTTC.

The CDR3 spells CASSFGELELFF. The CDR3 DNA sequence: TGTGCCAGCAGTTTCGGAGAGCTTGAACTGTTTTTT. V is TRBV12-3 or TRBV12-4 and J is TRBJ1-4, with unresolved D. Trimming removed 3 bases from V and 12 bases from J, with 11 bases in between. There are 12 residues in the CDR3.

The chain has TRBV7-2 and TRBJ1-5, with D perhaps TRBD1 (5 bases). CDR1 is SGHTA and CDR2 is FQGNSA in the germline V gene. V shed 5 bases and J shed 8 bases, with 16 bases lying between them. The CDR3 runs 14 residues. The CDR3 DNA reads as TGTGCCAGCAGCGCGACTTGGGGGGGTGAGCCCCAGCATTTT. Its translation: CASSATWGGEPQHF.

CDR3 coding DNA: TGTGCCAGTAGTCCTGATACTAGCGGGAGAGGAGATACGCAGTATTTT. Its translation: CASSPDTSGRGDTQYF. The chain uses TRBV19 and TRBJ2-3; 11 bases line up with TRBD2. Germline V gene lookup returns CDR1 LNHDA and CDR2 SQIVND (reference sequence). Trimming at V came to 5 bases and at J to 5 bases, leaving 9 bases not matched to a gene. The CDR3 contains 16 residues.

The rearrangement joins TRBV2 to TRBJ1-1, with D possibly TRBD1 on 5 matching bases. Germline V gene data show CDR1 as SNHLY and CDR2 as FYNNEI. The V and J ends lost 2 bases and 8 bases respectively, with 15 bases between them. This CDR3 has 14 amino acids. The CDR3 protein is CASSETGTLREAFF. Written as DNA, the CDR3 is TGTGCCAGCAGTGAAACCGGGACTCTCAGGGAAGCTTTCTTT.